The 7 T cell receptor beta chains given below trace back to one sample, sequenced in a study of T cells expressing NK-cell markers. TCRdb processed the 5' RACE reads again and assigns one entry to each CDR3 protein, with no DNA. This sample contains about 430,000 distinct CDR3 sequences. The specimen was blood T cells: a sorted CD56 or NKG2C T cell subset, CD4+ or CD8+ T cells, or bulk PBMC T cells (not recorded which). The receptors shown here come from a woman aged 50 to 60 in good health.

The CDR3 reads CASSLAAGGAGYGYTF. The chain joins TRBV5-1 to TRBJ1-2; with no DNA, the TCRdb D assignment of TRBD1 cannot be verified. Germline values: CDR1 SGHRS, CDR2 YFSETQ. CDR3 size: 16 residues.

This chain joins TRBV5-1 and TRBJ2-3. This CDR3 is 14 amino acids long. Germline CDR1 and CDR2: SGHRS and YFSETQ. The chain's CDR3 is CASRVDLSTDTQYF.

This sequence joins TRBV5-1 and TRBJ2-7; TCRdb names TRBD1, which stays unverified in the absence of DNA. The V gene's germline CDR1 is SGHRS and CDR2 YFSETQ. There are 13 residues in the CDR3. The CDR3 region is CASSLATGVGQYF.

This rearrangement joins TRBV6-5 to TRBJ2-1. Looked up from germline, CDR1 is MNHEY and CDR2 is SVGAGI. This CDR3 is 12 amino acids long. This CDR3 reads CASSGVDNEQFF.

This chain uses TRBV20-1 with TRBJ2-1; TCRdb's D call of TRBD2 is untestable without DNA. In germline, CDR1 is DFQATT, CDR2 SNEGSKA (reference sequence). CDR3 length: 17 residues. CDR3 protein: CSARVRLAGSRSGEQFF.

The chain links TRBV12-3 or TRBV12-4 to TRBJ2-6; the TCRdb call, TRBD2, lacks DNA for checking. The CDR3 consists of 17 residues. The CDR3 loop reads CASSYSLAGSGANVLTF.

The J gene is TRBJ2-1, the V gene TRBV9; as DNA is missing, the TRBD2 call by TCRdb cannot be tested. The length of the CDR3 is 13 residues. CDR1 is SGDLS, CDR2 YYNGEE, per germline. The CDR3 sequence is CASSVVLVHEQFF.